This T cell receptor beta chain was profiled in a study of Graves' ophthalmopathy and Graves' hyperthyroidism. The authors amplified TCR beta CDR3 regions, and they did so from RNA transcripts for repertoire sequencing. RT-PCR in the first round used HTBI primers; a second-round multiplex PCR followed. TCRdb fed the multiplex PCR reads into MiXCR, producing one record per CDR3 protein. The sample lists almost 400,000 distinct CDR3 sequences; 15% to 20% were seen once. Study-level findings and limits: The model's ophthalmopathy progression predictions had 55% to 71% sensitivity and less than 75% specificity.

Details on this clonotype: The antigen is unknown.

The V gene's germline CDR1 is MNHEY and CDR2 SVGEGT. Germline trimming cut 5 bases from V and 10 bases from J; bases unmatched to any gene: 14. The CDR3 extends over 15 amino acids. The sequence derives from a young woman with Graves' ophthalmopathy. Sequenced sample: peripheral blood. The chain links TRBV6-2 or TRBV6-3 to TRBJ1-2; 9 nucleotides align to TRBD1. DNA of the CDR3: TGTGCCAGCAGTCTAAACCGGGACAGGGTGGCGGACTACACCTTC. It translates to CASSLNRDRVADYTF.